The rows below give T cell receptor beta chains drawn from one sample of a study of T cell responses to AZD1222 COVID-19 vaccine. Sequenced by immunoSEQ multiplex PCR; TCRdb stores in-frame clones only, minus some. The profile covers 130,000 to 150,000 clones, with 82% appearing a single time and around 4.1% taken by the ten largest. This specimen was peripheral blood, taken on day 0 of MenACWY control vaccination. Receptor source: an adult in good health. Each CDR3 is given with its conserved first and last residue. Fields, in order: D gene, clone size, J gene, V gene, CDR3 protein, CDR3 DNA. D genes are given only for firm matches. A row's size may be missing; if present it is once, few, many or a size class.

D: TRBD1
size: once
J: TRBJ1-2
V: TRBV7-9
CDR3: CASSRQGSYGYTF
DNA: TGTGCCAGCAGTCGACAGGGGAGCTATGGCTACACCTTC

D: NA
size: few
J: TRBJ1-1
V: TRBV6-1
CDR3: CASSEGHLNTEAFF
DNA: TGTGCCAGCAGTGAAGGACACTTGAACACTGAAGCTTTCTTT

D: NA
size: NA
J: TRBJ2-1
V: TRBV3-1/TRBV3-2
CDR3: CASSQFHEQFF
DNA: TGTGCCAGCAGCCAATTCCATGAGCAGTTCTTC

D: TRBD1
size: NA
J: TRBJ1-2
V: TRBV19
CDR3: CASRTGFPYGYTF
DNA: TGTGCCAGTCGGACAGGATTCCCCTATGGCTACACCTTC

D: NA
size: NA
J: TRBJ2-3
V: TRBV5-1
CDR3: CASSLEGSTDTQYF
DNA: TGCGCCAGCAGCTTAGAAGGGAGCACAGATACGCAGTATTTT

D: NA
size: NA
J: TRBJ2-1
V: TRBV7-2
CDR3: CASRYEGWGEQFF
DNA: TGTGCCAGCAGGTACGAGGGGTGGGGTGAGCAGTTCTTC

D: NA
size: NA
J: TRBJ1-5
V: TRBV4-1
CDR3: CASSQDSGINQPQHF
DNA: TGCGCCAGCAGCCAAGATTCCGGAATCAATCAGCCCCAGCATTTT

D: NA
size: NA
J: TRBJ1-4
V: TRBV27
CDR3: CASSTQGLNEKLFF
DNA: TGTGCCAGCAGCACACAGGGCCTTAATGAAAAACTGTTTTTT

D: TRBD1
size: NA
J: TRBJ1-5
V: TRBV9
CDR3: CASSVNGQVNQPQHF
DNA: TGTGCCAGCAGCGTAAACGGACAGGTAAATCAGCCCCAGCATTTT

D: TRBD2
size: NA
J: TRBJ2-7
V: TRBV2
CDR3: CASIGRGEHYEQYF
DNA: TGTGCCAGCATTGGTCGGGGGGAACACTACGAGCAGTACTTC

D: NA
size: once
J: TRBJ1-2
V: TRBV4-1
CDR3: CASSQGYGYTF
DNA: TGCGCCAGCAGCCAGGGGTATGGCTACACCTTC

D: NA
size: NA
J: TRBJ1-1
V: TRBV28
CDR3: CANRRFLNTEAFF
DNA: TGTGCCAACAGGAGATTCTTGAACACTGAAGCTTTCTTT

D: NA
size: NA
J: TRBJ2-2
V: TRBV2
CDR3: CASTRDTNTGELFF
DNA: TGTGCCAGCACCCGGGACACCAACACCGGGGAGCTGTTTTTT

D: NA
size: NA
J: TRBJ2-2
V: TRBV7-8
CDR3: CASSLGTVRGELFF
DNA: TGTGCCAGCAGCTTAGGGACGGTCAGGGGGGAGCTGTTTTTT

D: NA
size: many
J: TRBJ2-1
V: TRBV19
CDR3: CASSVAGLYNEQFF
DNA: TGTGCCAGTAGTGTCGCAGGGCTTTACAATGAGCAGTTCTTC

D: NA
size: NA
J: TRBJ1-5
V: TRBV6-5
CDR3: CASSDPPGPNQPQHF
DNA: TGTGCCAGCAGCGACCCGCCGGGGCCGAATCAGCCCCAGCATTTT

D: NA
size: few
J: TRBJ2-3
V: TRBV4-2
CDR3: CASSQDPEDTQYF
DNA: TGTGCCAGCAGCCAAGATCCTGAAGATACGCAGTATTTT

D: NA
size: once
J: TRBJ1-1
V: TRBV5-6
CDR3: CASSPPNTEAFF
DNA: TGTGCCAGCAGCCCCCCGAACACTGAAGCTTTCTTT

D: NA
size: NA
J: TRBJ1-6
V: TRBV4-2
CDR3: CASSQGREDSPLHF
DNA: TGTGCCAGCAGCCAAGGCAGGGAAGATTCACCCCTCCACTTT

D: NA
size: NA
J: TRBJ2-2
V: TRBV13
CDR3: CASSFKIRDSGTGELFF
DNA: TGTGCCAGCAGCTTTAAGATAAGGGACTCCGGCACCGGGGAGCTGTTTTTT

D: NA
size: NA
J: TRBJ2-7
V: TRBV5-1
CDR3: CASSLWQGNEQYF
DNA: TGCGCCAGCAGCTTGTGGCAGGGGAACGAGCAGTACTTC

D: NA
size: NA
J: TRBJ1-1
V: TRBV2
CDR3: CASRGGLGNTEAFF
DNA: TGTGCCAGCCGTGGGGGTTTAGGGAACACTGAAGCTTTCTTT

D: NA
size: NA
J: TRBJ2-7
V: TRBV7-6
CDR3: CASSADGYEQYF
DNA: TGTGCCAGCAGCGCAGACGGCTACGAGCAGTACTTC

D: TRBD1
size: NA
J: TRBJ1-1
V: TRBV7-2
CDR3: CASSLAQGTGKAFF
DNA: TGTGCCAGCAGCTTAGCACAGGGGACGGGGAAAGCTTTCTTT

D: NA
size: NA
J: TRBJ2-2
V: TRBV5-1
CDR3: CASSFQGSNTGELFF
DNA: TGCGCCAGCAGCTTCCAGGGTTCAAACACCGGGGAGCTGTTTTTT

D: NA
size: NA
J: TRBJ2-2
V: TRBV18
CDR3: CASSPEAGETGELFF
DNA: TGTGCCAGCTCACCAGAGGCAGGGGAGACCGGGGAGCTGTTTTTT

D: TRBD1
size: NA
J: TRBJ1-2
V: TRBV19
CDR3: CASTPDREVDGYTF
DNA: TGTGCCAGTACCCCGGACAGGGAGGTCGATGGCTACACCTTC

D: TRBD1
size: NA
J: TRBJ1-1
V: TRBV2
CDR3: CASRPGQALNTEAFF
DNA: TGTGCCAGCAGACCCGGACAGGCCCTGAACACTGAAGCTTTCTTT

D: NA
size: NA
J: TRBJ1-2
V: TRBV5-1
CDR3: CASSSGRTYGYTF
DNA: TGCGCCAGCAGCTCGGGGAGGACCTATGGCTACACCTTC

D: TRBD2
size: NA
J: TRBJ2-1
V: TRBV19
CDR3: CASSTGLAGGYNEQFF
DNA: TGTGCCAGTAGTACCGGCCTAGCGGGGGGTTACAATGAGCAGTTCTTC

D: NA
size: NA
J: TRBJ2-5
V: TRBV3-1/TRBV3-2
CDR3: CASSQDGAAQYF
DNA: TGTGCCAGCAGCCAAGATGGGGCGGCCCAGTACTTC

D: NA
size: NA
J: TRBJ1-5
V: TRBV6-5
CDR3: CASSRRRNQPQHF
DNA: TGTGCCAGCAGTCGGAGACGCAATCAGCCCCAGCATTTT

D: NA
size: many
J: TRBJ1-4
V: TRBV4-1
CDR3: CASSQVWGANEKLFF
DNA: TGCGCCAGCAGCCAAGTATGGGGGGCAAATGAAAAACTGTTTTTT

D: TRBD1
size: NA
J: TRBJ2-1
V: TRBV5-1
CDR3: CASSPTGTEHNEQFF
DNA: TGCGCCAGCAGCCCCACGGGGACAGAACACAATGAGCAGTTCTTC

D: NA
size: NA
J: TRBJ1-4
V: TRBV6-4
CDR3: CASSDTGQPNEKLFF
DNA: TGTGCCAGCAGTGACACAGGACAGCCTAATGAAAAACTGTTTTTT

D: TRBD1
size: NA
J: TRBJ1-1
V: TRBV5-1
CDR3: CASNLDPGQYTEAFF
DNA: TGCGCCAGCAACTTAGACCCGGGACAGTACACTGAAGCTTTCTTT

D: NA
size: NA
J: TRBJ1-6
V: TRBV9
CDR3: CASSVTPSGTSTSPLHF
DNA: TGTGCCAGCAGCGTTACCCCCTCCGGGACATCGACTTCACCCCTCCACTTT

D: TRBD1
size: NA
J: TRBJ1-3
V: TRBV15
CDR3: CATSRDPLTGLGNTIYF
DNA: TGTGCCACCAGCAGAGATCCGCTGACAGGGCTAGGAAACACCATATATTTT